This TCR beta chain was recorded in a study of blood T cell repertoires in COVID-19. TCRdb's table, derived via immunoSEQ multiplex PCR, lists solely in-frame clones and lacks some. The table records 150,000 to 200,000 clones, 80% to 90% of them present only once. Trimming stripped 5 bases from V and 2 bases from J, with 19 bases between. The CDR3 totals 18 residues. Germline CDR1 and CDR2: LNHDA and SQIVND (reference sequence). The receptor comes from a man aged 60 to 75 with acute or convalescent COVID-19. This chain joins TRBV19 and TRBJ2-6; weak D call: TRBD1 (6 bases). Sample: peripheral blood. Here the CDR3 reads CASSLTRQAAPGANVLTF. The CDR3 region has the DNA TGTGCCAGTAGTCTCACCCGACAGGCGGCCCCTGGGGCCAACGTCCTGACTTTC.